The rows below give T cell receptor beta chains drawn from one sample of a study of Ad26.COV2.S vaccination and SARS-CoV-2 variants. Assay: immunoSEQ multiplex PCR; the TCRdb copy retains only in-frame clones and omits some. The sample lists 450,000 to 550,000 clones, 80% to 90% occurring once. The sequenced sample was peripheral blood, obtained in a trial of Ad26.COV2.S vaccine versus placebo. The receptor source for this set is a person aged 18-60 years who received the Ad26.COV2.S COVID-19 vaccine or a placebo. Each CDR3 is given with its conserved first and last residue. Each record gives: V gene, clone size, J gene, D gene, CDR3 DNA, CDR3 protein. The D gene is left open where the match is weak. Clone size is stated in some rows and not others, as once, few, many or a class when expanded.

TRBV21-1,-,TRBJ1-5,-,TGTGCCAGCAGCAAAGTTGAGACAGGGTGCAATCAGCCCCAGCATTTT,CASSKVETGCNQPQHF
TRBV7-9,-,TRBJ2-3,-,TGTGCCAGCAGCTTAATACGGGGGAGCACAGATACGCAGTATTTT,CASSLIRGSTDTQYF
TRBV7-2,-,TRBJ2-2,-,TGTGCCAGCAGCTTAGGCGAATATCCGTACACCGGGGAGCTGTTTTTT,CASSLGEYPYTGELFF
TRBV28,-,TRBJ1-5,-,TGTGCCAGCAGTTTTGAAGGGCCTAGCAATCAGCCCCAGCATTTT,CASSFEGPSNQPQHF
TRBV25-1,-,TRBJ1-2,-,TGTGCCAGCAGTGCTGATCCGGCGGGGCGCTATGGCTACACCTTC,CASSADPAGRYGYTF
TRBV29-1,-,TRBJ1-1,-,TGCAGCGGAGCGGCTCAGTTGAACACTGAAGCTTTCTTT,CSGAAQLNTEAFF
TRBV7-7,once,TRBJ2-3,-,TGTGCTAGCAGCTTTGGAAGGGTTCCTGGCACAGATACGCAGTATTTT,CASSFGRVPGTDTQYF
TRBV11-2,-,TRBJ1-1,TRBD1,TGTGCCAGCAGCCCGACAGGGGGACGTGCTTTCTTT,CASSPTGGRAFF
TRBV28,-,TRBJ1-2,TRBD1,TGTGCCATACCTAACATAGGGGGCAACTATGGCTACACCTTC,CAIPNIGGNYGYTF
TRBV6-1,-,TRBJ1-5,-,TGTGCCAGCAGTGAAGGTCTTTTGGGGAACAATCAGCCCCAGCATTTT,CASSEGLLGNNQPQHF
TRBV5-1,-,TRBJ1-6,-,TGCGCCAGCAGCTTGGAACCGGGGCCCCGGGGTTCACCCCTCCACTTT,CASSLEPGPRGSPLHF
TRBV9,-,TRBJ2-7,-,TGTGCCAGCAGCGTAGCTCCCCAGGGGTACGAGCAGTACTTC,CASSVAPQGYEQYF
TRBV4-1,-,TRBJ2-7,-,TGCGCCAGCAGCCCCCGGGACAACTACGAGCAGTACTTC,CASSPRDNYEQYF
TRBV29-1,few,TRBJ2-7,-,TGCAGCGTTGGCATGGACTACGAGCAGTACTTC,CSVGMDYEQYF
TRBV28,-,TRBJ1-1,TRBD1,TGTGCCAGCAGCCCGGGACAGGGGGAGAACACTGAAGCTTTCTTT,CASSPGQGENTEAFF
TRBV7-9,-,TRBJ2-5,TRBD2,TGTGCCAGCAGCTTATTAGAAGCGGGGAAGGAGACCCAGTACTTC,CASSLLEAGKETQYF
TRBV19,-,TRBJ2-4,TRBD2,TGTGCCAGTAGTTCCCTAGCGGGAGGAGCCTTAAACATTCAGTACTTC,CASSSLAGGALNIQYF
TRBV6-2/TRBV6-3,-,TRBJ2-1,-,TGTGCCAGCAGCTCCCCGGGTTACAATGAGCAGTTCTTC,CASSSPGYNEQFF
TRBV9,-,TRBJ2-3,-,TGTGCCAGCAGCGTAGATGGCTCTAGCACAGATACGCAGTATTTT,CASSVDGSSTDTQYF
TRBV12-3/TRBV12-4,-,TRBJ2-7,-,TGTGCCAGCAGTTTTCCCAGCTCCTACGAGCAGTACTTC,CASSFPSSYEQYF
TRBV5-4,-,TRBJ1-1,-,TGTGCCAGCAGCTTGGGTGGGTTGATGAACACTGAAGCTTTCTTT,CASSLGGLMNTEAFF
TRBV7-9,-,TRBJ1-5,-,TGTGCCAGCAGCGCCGACAACCGGCCCCAGCATTTT,CASSADNRPQHF
TRBV4-2,-,TRBJ1-2,-,TGTGCCAGCAGCCAAGATTCTTACGGCTACACCTTC,CASSQDSYGYTF
TRBV7-9,-,TRBJ2-5,-,TGTGCCAGCAGCTTAGCCCCGGTCGGAGAGACCCAGTACTTC,CASSLAPVGETQYF
TRBV27,-,TRBJ2-7,-,TGTGCCAGCAGTTTTGGGCAGATCCCTTCCTACGAGCAGTACTTC,CASSFGQIPSYEQYF
TRBV14,-,TRBJ2-5,-,TGTGCCAGCAGCCAAGAGCGGGTAGAGACCCAGTACTTC,CASSQERVETQYF
TRBV19,once,TRBJ1-1,-,TGTGCCAGTAGTATCGACCGTGACACTGAAGCTTTCTTT,CASSIDRDTEAFF
TRBV7-9,-,TRBJ2-2,TRBD1,TGTGCCAGCAGCTCACCCCAGACAGGGGGGGGGTTCTTTGCCGGGGAGCTGTTTTTT,CASSSPQTGGGFFAGELFF
TRBV9,-,TRBJ2-1,TRBD2,TGTGCCAGCAGCGTAAGTCTAGCGGGCTCTGAATCCTACAATGAGCAGTTCTTC,CASSVSLAGSESYNEQFF
TRBV19,-,TRBJ2-3,-,TGTGCCAGTAGTTCGGGACTCCGCACAGATACGCAGTATTTT,CASSSGLRTDTQYF
TRBV5-4,-,TRBJ2-4,TRBD2,TGTGCCAGCAGCTTGCCCACTAGCGGGAACCAGTACTTC,CASSLPTSGNQYF
TRBV28,-,TRBJ1-1,TRBD1,TGTGCCAGCAGTTCAGGGGGCGCCGGGACTGAAGCTTTCTTT,CASSSGGAGTEAFF
TRBV6-2/TRBV6-3,-,TRBJ2-7,-,TGTGCCAGCAGTTCAGGGGACGAGCAGTACTTC,CASSSGDEQYF
TRBV9,-,TRBJ2-5,-,TGTGCCAGCAGCGTAGATGGGGGTCCTTACGAAGAGACCCAGTACTTC,CASSVDGGPYEETQYF
TRBV10-2,-,TRBJ2-1,TRBD2,TGCGCCAGCAGTATAGCGGGAGTCTCCTACAATGAGCAGTTCTTC,CASSIAGVSYNEQFF